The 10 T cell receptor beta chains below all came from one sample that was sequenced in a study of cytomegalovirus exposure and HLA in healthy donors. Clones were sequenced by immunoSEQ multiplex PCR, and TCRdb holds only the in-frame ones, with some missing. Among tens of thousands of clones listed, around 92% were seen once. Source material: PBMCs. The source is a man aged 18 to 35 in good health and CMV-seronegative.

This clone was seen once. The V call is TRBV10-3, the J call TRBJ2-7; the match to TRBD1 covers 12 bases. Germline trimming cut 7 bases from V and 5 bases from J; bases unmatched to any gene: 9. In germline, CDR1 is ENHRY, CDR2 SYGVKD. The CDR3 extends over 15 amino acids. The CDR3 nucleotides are TGTGCCATCACTAAAGGGACAGGGGGCTTGAACGAGCAGTACTTC. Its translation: CAITKGTGGLNEQYF.

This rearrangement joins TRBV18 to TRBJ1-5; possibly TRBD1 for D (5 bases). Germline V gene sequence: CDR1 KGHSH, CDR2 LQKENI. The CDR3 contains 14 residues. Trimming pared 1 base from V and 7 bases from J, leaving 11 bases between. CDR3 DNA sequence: TGTGCCAGCTCACCACAGGGGATACACCAGCCCCAGCATTTT. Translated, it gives CASSPQGIHQPQHF.

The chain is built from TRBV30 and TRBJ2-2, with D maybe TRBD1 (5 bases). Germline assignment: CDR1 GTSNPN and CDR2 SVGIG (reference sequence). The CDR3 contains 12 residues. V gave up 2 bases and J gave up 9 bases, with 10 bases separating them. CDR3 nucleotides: TGTGCCTGGAGTTTCCAGGGATGGGAGCTGTTTTTT. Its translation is CAWSFQGWELFF.

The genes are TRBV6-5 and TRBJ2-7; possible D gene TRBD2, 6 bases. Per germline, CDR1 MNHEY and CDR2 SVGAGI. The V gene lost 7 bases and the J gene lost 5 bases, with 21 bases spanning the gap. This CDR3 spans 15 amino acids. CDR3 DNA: TGTGCCAGCAATCCGGTCCGGGAGCGGATCGACGAGCAGTACTTC. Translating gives CASNPVRERIDEQYF.

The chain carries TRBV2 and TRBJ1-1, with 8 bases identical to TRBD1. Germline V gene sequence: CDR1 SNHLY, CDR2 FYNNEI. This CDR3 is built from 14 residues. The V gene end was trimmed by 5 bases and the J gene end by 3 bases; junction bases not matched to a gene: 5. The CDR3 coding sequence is TGTGCCAGCAGTCCCAGGGGGCCTGACACTGAAGCTTTCTTT. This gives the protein CASSPRGPDTEAFF. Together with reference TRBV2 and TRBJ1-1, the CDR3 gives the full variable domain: EPEVTQTPSHQVTQMGQEVILRCVPISNHLYFYWYRQILGQKVEFLVSFYNNEISEKSEIFDDQFSVERPDGSNFTLKIRSTKLEDSAMYFCASSPRGPDTEAFFGQGTRLTVV.

DNA for the CDR3: TGTGCCAGCAGTTCCCATTCAGGGGCAACTAATGAAAAACTGTTTTTT. Translation: CASSSHSGATNEKLFF. This chain joins TRBV27 and TRBJ1-4; D possibly corresponds to TRBD1 (6 bases). Trimming removed 4 bases from V and 0 bases from J, with 12 bases in between. CDR1 and CDR2 from the germline V gene are MNHEY and SMNVEV (reference sequence). The CDR3 is made up of 16 amino acids.

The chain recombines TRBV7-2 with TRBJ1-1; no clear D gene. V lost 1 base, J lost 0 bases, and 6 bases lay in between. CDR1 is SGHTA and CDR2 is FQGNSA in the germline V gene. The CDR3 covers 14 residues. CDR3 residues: CASSLGSVNTEAFF. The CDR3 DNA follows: TGTGCCAGCAGCTTAGGGAGCGTGAACACTGAAGCTTTCTTT.

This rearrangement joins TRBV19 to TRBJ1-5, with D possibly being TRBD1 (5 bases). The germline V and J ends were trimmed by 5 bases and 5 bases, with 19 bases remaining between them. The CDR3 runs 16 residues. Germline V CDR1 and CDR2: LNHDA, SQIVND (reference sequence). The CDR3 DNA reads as TGTGCCAGTAGTCCCCTCGGAGGGGCGGAGGATCAGCCCCAGCATTTT. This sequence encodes CASSPLGGAEDQPQHF.

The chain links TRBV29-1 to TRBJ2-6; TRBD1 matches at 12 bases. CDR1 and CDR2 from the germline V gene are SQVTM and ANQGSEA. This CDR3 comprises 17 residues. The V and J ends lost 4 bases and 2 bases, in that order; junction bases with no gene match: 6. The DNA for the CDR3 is TGCAGCGTTGTTTCCGGGACAGGGGGCACTGGGGCCAACGTCCTGACTTTC. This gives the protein CSVVSGTGGTGANVLTF.

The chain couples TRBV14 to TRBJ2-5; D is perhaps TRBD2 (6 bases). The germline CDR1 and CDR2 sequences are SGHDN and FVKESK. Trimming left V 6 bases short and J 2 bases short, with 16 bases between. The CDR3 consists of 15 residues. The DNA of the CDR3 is TGTGCCAGCAGTACCGCCGGGAGAGCGCAAGAGACCCAGTACTTC. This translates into CASSTAGRAQETQYF.